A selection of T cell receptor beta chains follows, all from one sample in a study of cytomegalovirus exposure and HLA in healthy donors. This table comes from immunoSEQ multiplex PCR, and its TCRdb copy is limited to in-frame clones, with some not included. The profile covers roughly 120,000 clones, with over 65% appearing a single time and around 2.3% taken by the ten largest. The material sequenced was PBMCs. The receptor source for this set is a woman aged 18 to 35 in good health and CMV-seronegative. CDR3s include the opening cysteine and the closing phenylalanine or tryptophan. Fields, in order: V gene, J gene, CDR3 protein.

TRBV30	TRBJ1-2	CACPRGPANYGYTF
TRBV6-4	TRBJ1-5	CASSTGVGNQPQHF
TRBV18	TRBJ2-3	CASSPLDTSTDTQYF
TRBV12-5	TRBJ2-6	CASGQGAGANVLTF
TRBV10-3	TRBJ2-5	CAISESGGAETQYF
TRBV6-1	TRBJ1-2	CASSVAHRGGDGYTF
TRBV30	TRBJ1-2	CAWSVLQGMRGYTF
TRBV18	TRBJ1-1	CASWGQGPNTEAFF
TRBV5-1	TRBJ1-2	CASSPGQGRGYTF
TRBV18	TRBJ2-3	CASSPPRQGTGEADTQYF
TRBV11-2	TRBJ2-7	CASSLGTEIYEQYF
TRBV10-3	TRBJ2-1	CATNREDYNEQFF
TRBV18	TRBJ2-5	CASSPPGQRETQYF
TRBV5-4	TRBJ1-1	CASSLWAGGGEAFF
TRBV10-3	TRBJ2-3	CAIMKDRGRTDTQYF
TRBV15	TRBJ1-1	CATSRKRHMNTEAFF
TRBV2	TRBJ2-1	CASDGGTYNEQFF
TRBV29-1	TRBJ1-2	CSVESGAYGYTF
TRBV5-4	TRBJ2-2	CASSHPAGQPNTGELFF
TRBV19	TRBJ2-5	CASSTGTQETQYF
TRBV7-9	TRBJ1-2	CASSLAGVWVEGYGYTF
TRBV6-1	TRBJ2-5	CASSEGGTFQETQYF
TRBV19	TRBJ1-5	CASRRTGSDQPQHF
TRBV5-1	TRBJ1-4	CASSFLDRGSTANEKLFF
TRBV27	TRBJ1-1	CASSLTAMNTEAFF
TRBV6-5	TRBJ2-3	CASSRQGRGTDTQYF
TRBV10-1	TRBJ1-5	CASTPGGQGRGSRVYGNQPQHF
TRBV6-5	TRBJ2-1	CASSYSGRASYNEQFF
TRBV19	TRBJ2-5	CASSTGQGYDQETQYF
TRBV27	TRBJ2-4	CASMAILASAKNIQYF
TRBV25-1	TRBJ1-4	CASSELGAGDEKLFF
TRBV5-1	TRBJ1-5	CASSPGQGGQPQHF
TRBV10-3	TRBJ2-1	CAISETGTSGRSVYNEQFF
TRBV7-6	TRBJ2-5	CASSFVGYQETQYF
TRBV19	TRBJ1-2	CASSNRENYGYTF